The next 21 T cell receptor beta chains were all read from a single sample in a study of blood T cell repertoires in COVID-19. Using immunoSEQ multiplex PCR, the repertoire was profiled, and TCRdb retains in-frame clones only, with some absent. The sample has approximately 150,000 clones, approximately 84% seen once. The sequenced material came from PBMCs or T cells enriched from blood (not recorded which). The receptors shown here come from a human donor with acute COVID-19. The donor label of this sample is uncertain.

This chain connects TRBV5-4 to TRBJ1-1; D is unclear. The CDR3 extends over 14 amino acids. Germline lookup yields CDR1 SGHNT and CDR2 YYREEE (reference sequence). V dropped 4 bases and J dropped 8 bases, with 18 bases sitting between them. The CDR3 spells CASSVREAAIEAFF. The CDR3 coding sequence is TGTGCCAGCAGCGTCCGGGAGGCTGCTATAGAAGCTTTCTTT.

The V call is TRBV18, the J call TRBJ1-4; 11 nucleotides agree with TRBD1. The V and J ends lost 3 bases and 6 bases, in that order; junction bases with no gene match: 6. The CDR3 runs 16 residues. CDR1 KGHSH and CDR2 LQKENI come from the germline V gene. DNA of the CDR3: TGTGCCAGCTCACCGCGGACAGGGGGCTTGGATGAAAAACTGTTTTTT. Protein: CASSPRTGGLDEKLFF. The full variable domain, rest sourced from reference TRBV18 and TRBJ1-4, is NAGVMQNPRHLVRRRGQEARLRCSPMKGHSHVYWYRQLPEEGLKFMVYLQKENIIDESGMPKERFSAEFPKEGPSILRIQQVVRGDSAAYFCASSPRTGGLDEKLFFGSGTQLSVL.

This clone has just one count. V gene TRBV12-3 or TRBV12-4 combines with J gene TRBJ2-3, with D possibly being TRBD2 (6 bases). V gave up 2 bases and J gave up 9 bases, with 9 bases separating them. The CDR3 consists of 12 residues. In DNA form, the CDR3 reads TGTGCCAGCAGTTTAAGCGGGTCAACGCAGTATTTT. Amino acids: CASSLSGSTQYF.

The rearrangement joins TRBV11-2 to TRBJ2-1; D is undetermined. The CDR3 is 13 residues long. The germline gives CDR1 SGHAT, CDR2 FQNNGV. V was trimmed by 1 base and J by 3 bases, leaving 4 bases between them. The CDR3 DNA reads as TGTGCCAGCAGCTTAGCGGTCTACAATGAGCAGTTCTTC. This sequence encodes CASSLAVYNEQFF.

CDR3 region: CASSHQAPAPARRSGGANVLTF. In DNA, the CDR3 is TGTGCCAGCAGCCACCAAGCCCCCGCGCCCGCAAGGCGCTCAGGTGGGGCCAACGTCCTGACTTTC. The rearrangement uses TRBV2 and TRBJ2-6; the D is unclear. Germline V gene sequence: CDR1 SNHLY, CDR2 FYNNEI. V was cut by 6 bases and J by 3 bases, with 33 bases left in between. The CDR3 runs to 22 residues.

The rearrangement uses TRBV9 and TRBJ2-7; 10 nucleotides agree with TRBD1. Trimming removed 1 base from V and 3 bases from J; junction bases left unmatched: 4. This CDR3 is 15 amino acids long. Germline values: CDR1 SGDLS, CDR2 YYNGEE. This CDR3 reads CASSVRDRGDYEQYF. The CDR3 coding sequence is TGTGCCAGCAGCGTAAGGGACAGGGGTGACTACGAGCAGTACTTC. Based on the CDR3 plus reference TRBV9 and TRBJ2-7, the full variable domain is DSGVTQTPKHLITATGQRVTLRCSPRSGDLSVYWYQQSLDQGLQFLIQYYNGEERAKGNILERFSAQQFPDLHSELNLSSLELGDSALYFCASSVRDRGDYEQYFGPGTRLTVT.

This sequence joins TRBV7-9 and TRBJ1-2; D is undetermined. The CDR3 spans 15 residues. Looked up from germline, CDR1 is SEHNR and CDR2 is FQNEAQ (reference sequence). Between the trimmed V and J ends, which lost 8 bases and 8 bases, there was a span of 24 bases. This CDR3 is CASRPVESIIGGYTF. Here the CDR3 DNA reads TGTGCCAGCCGCCCCGTAGAGTCAATAATCGGGGGCTACACCTTC.

The chain uses TRBV7-2 and TRBJ1-3, with no clear D. V lost 8 bases to trimming and J lost 0 bases, with 11 bases between them. The CDR3 is 14 amino acids. The germline gives CDR1 SGHTA, CDR2 FQGNSA. The CDR3 here is CASRGELSGNTIYF. As DNA, the CDR3 is TGTGCCAGCCGGGGAGAACTCTCTGGAAACACCATATATTTT.

The J gene is TRBJ1-1, the V gene TRBV29-1, with D maybe TRBD1 (5 bases). This CDR3 region has 14 residues. Trimming removed 6 bases at V and 1 base at J, with 15 bases between. Germline V gives CDR1 SQVTM, CDR2 ANQGSEA. This chain's CDR3 is CSVRKGLTNTEAFF. The CDR3 nucleotides are TGCAGCGTCCGGAAGGGACTTACGAACACTGAAGCTTTCTTT.

The chain joins TRBV2 to TRBJ2-7; D possibly corresponds to TRBD2 (5 bases). Germline V lookup: CDR1 SNHLY, CDR2 FYNNEI. Trimming left V 0 bases short and J 3 bases short, with 15 bases between. There are 16 residues in the CDR3. In DNA, the CDR3 is TGTGCCAGCAGTGAAGCGGCCGTCTTCGGGGTCTACGAGCAGTACTTC. Its protein product is CASSEAAVFGVYEQYF.

The CDR3 loop reads CAWSDRGEKLFF. The CDR3 nucleotides read TGTGCCTGGAGTGACAGGGGTGAAAAACTGTTTTTT. This rearrangement joins TRBV30 to TRBJ1-4; 7 bases agree with TRBD1. CDR3 size: 12 residues. CDR1 is GTSNPN and CDR2 is SVGIG in the germline V gene (reference sequence). V dropped 1 base and J dropped 7; count of bases not matched to a gene: 0.

V is TRBV12-3 or TRBV12-4 and J is TRBJ2-1; maybe TRBD2 (5 bases). This CDR3 has 13 amino acids. With 4 bases removed from V and 10 bases from J, the gap between germline ends came to 14 bases. The chain's CDR3 is CASSSRTPREQFF. The CDR3 nucleotides are TGTGCCAGCAGTTCCCGGACTCCCCGGGAGCAGTTCTTC.

This sequence joins TRBV27 and TRBJ2-5; tentative D call: TRBD2 (5 bases). The CDR3 consists of 13 residues. CDR1 MNHEY and CDR2 SMNVEV come from the germline V gene (reference sequence). The V end was cut by 5 bases, the J end by 0 bases, with 7 bases between. CDR3 sequence reads: CASSVGNQETQYF. CDR3 coding DNA: TGTGCCAGCAGTGTCGGGAACCAAGAGACCCAGTACTTC.

The CDR3: CASGGQVPPPYGYTF. Written as DNA, the CDR3 is TGTGCCAGCGGAGGACAGGTTCCCCCCCCCTATGGCTACACCTTC. The chain recombines TRBV5-4 with TRBJ1-2; TRBD1 matches 7 bases. CDR1 is SGHNT and CDR2 is YYREEE in the germline V gene (reference sequence). V lost 7 bases, J lost 4 bases, and 13 bases stayed unmatched. The CDR3 is 15 residues long. The variable domain in full, completed from reference TRBV5-4 and TRBJ1-2, reads ETGVTQSPTHLIKTRGQQVTLRCSSQSGHNTVSWYQQALGQGPQFIFQYYREEENGRGNFPPRFSGLQFPNYSSELNVNALELDDSALYLCASGGQVPPPYGYTFGSGTRLTVV.

The CDR3 coding sequence is TGTGCCAGCAGCCCCGGACTAGCCCCCCCCACAGATACGCAGTATTTT. Protein product: CASSPGLAPPTDTQYF. The gene calls are TRBV3-1 (or the pseudogene TRBV3-2) and TRBJ2-3; 8 nucleotides match TRBD2. This CDR3 contains 16 residues. In germline, CDR1 is LGHDT, CDR2 YNNKEL (reference sequence). V was clipped by 4 bases and J by 2 bases; unmatched bases: 8.

This chain uses TRBV7-3 with TRBJ2-5; weak D call: TRBD1 (6 bases). V lost 6 bases and J lost 4, with 12 bases in between. The germline V gene has CDR1 SGHTA and CDR2 FQGTGA. The CDR3 is 13 residues long. The CDR3 DNA reads as TGTGCCAGCAGTACAGGGCGAGGAGAGACCCAGTACTTC. Protein sequence: CASSTGRGETQYF.

This clone is a singleton in its sample. The gene calls are TRBV9 and TRBJ2-7; D possibly corresponds to TRBD1 (5 bases). There are 15 residues in the CDR3. Germline loops: CDR1 SGDLS, CDR2 YYNGEE. The ends were cut back, 0 bases at V and 2 bases at J, with 12 bases in the middle. The CDR3, as DNA: TGTGCCAGCAGCGTAGCGGAAGGGGTCACCTACGAGCAGTACTTC. Translation gives CASSVAEGVTYEQYF.

The gene calls are TRBV18 and TRBJ2-2, with D possibly matching TRBD1 (5 bases). The CDR3 is 14 amino acids. V was trimmed by 10 bases and J by 5 bases, leaving 17 bases between them. Looked up from germline, CDR1 is KGHSH and CDR2 is LQKENI. DNA for the CDR3: TGTGCCACGGGCCAAGGGGTAAAGACCGGGGAGCTGTTTTTT. It codes for CATGQGVKTGELFF.

This chain uses TRBV19 with TRBJ2-5; 10 nucleotides agree with TRBD2. CDR1 and CDR2 (germline): LNHDA, SQIVND (reference sequence). This CDR3 region has 15 residues. The trim removed 4 bases at V and 2 bases at J, leaving 4 bases unmatched. This CDR3 is CASSNSGGLQETQYF. CDR3 nucleotide sequence: TGTGCCAGTAGTAATAGCGGGGGGTTACAAGAGACCCAGTACTTC.

The rearrangement joins TRBV7-2 to TRBJ2-2, with D possibly being TRBD1 (6 bases). Germline V gene sequence: CDR1 SGHTA, CDR2 FQGNSA. The CDR3 loop spans 14 amino acids. The V and J ends lost 11 bases and 4 bases respectively, with 17 bases between them. The CDR3: CAAGASRGTGELFF. CDR3 coding DNA: TGTGCCGCCGGGGCCAGCAGGGGCACCGGGGAGCTGTTTTTT.

This chain joins TRBV2 and TRBJ1-1; no reliable D call. The CDR3 length is 14 residues. V lost 3 bases, J lost 1 base, and 9 bases lay in between. From germline, CDR1 is SNHLY and CDR2 FYNNEI. DNA of the CDR3: TGTGCCAGCAGTGACTACCGGGGGAACACTGAAGCTTTCTTT. Protein: CASSDYRGNTEAFF. The whole variable domain, remainder taken from reference TRBV2 and TRBJ1-1, is EPEVTQTPSHQVTQMGQEVILRCVPISNHLYFYWYRQILGQKVEFLVSFYNNEISEKSEIFDDQFSVERPDGSNFTLKIRSTKLEDSAMYFCASSDYRGNTEAFFGQGTRLTVV.